The next 12 T cell receptor beta chains were all read from a single sample in a study of T-cell memory formation after mild COVID-19. TCRdb reprocessed the 5' RACE reads with MiXCR, giving one entry per CDR3 protein. The profile shows roughly 280,000 distinct CDR3 sequences, approximately 8.4% of them singletons. The sequencing sample was made of PBMCs or a T cell subset sorted from them (not recorded which). The receptors here all came from a man between 18 and 35 years old who had mild COVID-19 (a few samples of this study predate the infection). Cell type and time point are not known.

This clonotype was seen only a few times. The chain employs TRBV3-1 and TRBJ2-5, with 15 bases that match TRBD2. Germline CDR1 reads LGHDT; CDR2 reads YNNKEL (reference sequence). The CDR3 length is 14 residues. Unmatched junction bases numbered 5, after V lost 6 bases and J lost 9 bases. The CDR3 sequence is CASRGTSGGSSQYF. Here the CDR3 DNA reads TGTGCCAGCAGGGGGACTAGCGGGGGGTCCTCCCAGTACTTC.

This clonotype was counted ten times or more. The J gene is TRBJ2-5, the V gene TRBV7-6; D might be TRBD1 or TRBD2, each matching 5 bases. V was cut by 4 bases and J by 5 bases, with 20 bases left in between. The CDR3 totals 16 residues. Per germline, CDR1 SGHVS and CDR2 FNYEAQ. CDR3: CASSSPPDGTGETQYF. DNA of the CDR3: TGTGCCAGCAGCTCGCCCCCCGACGGGACCGGGGAGACCCAGTACTTC.

This clonotype occurred a few times. The CDR3 DNA reads as TGCGCCAGCAGCTTGATGGGGACGGCGGATGAAAAACTGTTTTTT. Residues: CASSLMGTADEKLFF. The V and J genes are TRBV5-1 and TRBJ1-4, with D possibly TRBD1 on 5 matching bases. Germline loops: CDR1 SGHRS, CDR2 YFSETQ. The CDR3 consists of 15 residues. Trimming shortened V by 1 base and J by 6 bases, and 13 bases separated the two germline ends.

The table lists this clonotype with many counts. This chain joins TRBV6-5 and TRBJ1-5; weak D call: TRBD1 (6 bases). Trimming removed 6 bases at V and 5 bases at J, with 23 bases between. The CDR3 runs to 17 residues. Germline-derived CDR1 and CDR2 are MNHEY and SVGAGI. CDR3 nucleotide sequence: TGTGCCAGCAGCCAAAACCCGATCGACAGGCCGGATCAGCCCCAGCATTTT. Protein product: CASSQNPIDRPDQPQHF.

V is TRBV7-2 and J is TRBJ2-3; TRBD1 matches 7 bases. The germline V gene encodes CDR1 SGHTA and CDR2 FQGNSA. V lost 4 bases, J lost 6 bases, and 10 bases stayed unmatched. This CDR3 contains 15 residues. The CDR3: CASSSYLQQGDTQYF. The CDR3 nucleotides read TGTGCCAGCAGCTCCTACCTACAACAGGGGGATACGCAGTATTTT.

V is TRBV6-5 and J is TRBJ2-5; a weak D match, TRBD2 (5 bases). The CDR3 extends over 15 amino acids. V lost 2 bases and J lost 4, with 14 bases in between. Germline CDR1 MNHEY, CDR2 SVGAGI. The CDR3: CASSYLRASGETQYF. The CDR3 region has the DNA TGTGCCAGCAGTTACCTGAGGGCCTCGGGAGAGACCCAGTACTTC.

The V call is TRBV4-1, the J call TRBJ2-2; 12 bases are shared with TRBD2. CDR3 length: 15 amino acids. Germline CDR1 is MGHRA and CDR2 is YSYEKL. Unmatched junction bases numbered 6, after V lost 4 bases and J lost 9 bases. For the CDR3, the DNA is TGCGCCAGCAGCCGAGGACTAGCGGGGCCCCGGGAGCTGTTTTTT. Translating it yields CASSRGLAGPRELFF.

CDR3 region: CASRPWSNEQFF. In nucleotides, the CDR3 is TGTGCCAGCAGACCCTGGTCCAATGAGCAGTTCTTC. The chain is built from TRBV2 and TRBJ2-1; D remains ambiguous. CDR1 and CDR2 (germline): SNHLY, FYNNEI. V was clipped by 6 bases and J by 6 bases, with 9 bases between them. The CDR3 has 12 residues.

CDR3 coding DNA: TGCAGTGCTAGAGTGGTTGCAGGGGACCAGCCCCAGCATTTT. Its translation: CSARVVAGDQPQHF. The chain employs TRBV20-1 and TRBJ1-5; a weak D match, TRBD1 (6 bases). CDR3 length equals 14 residues. V dropped 1 base and J dropped 7 bases, with 14 bases sitting between them. Germline CDR1 DFQATT, CDR2 SNEGSKA (reference sequence).

This clonotype came up many times. The chain carries TRBV5-1 and TRBJ1-1, with TRBD1 as a possible D gene (5 bases). The CDR3 is made up of 15 amino acids. Germline V CDR1 and CDR2: SGHRS, YFSETQ. The V gene lost 4 bases and the J gene lost 4 bases, with 17 bases spanning the gap. DNA for the CDR3: TGCGCCAGCAGCGCCGGGGCTCAGCGTTTCACTGAAGCTTTCTTT. Translating it yields CASSAGAQRFTEAFF.

J is TRBJ2-7 and V is TRBV7-6; D tentatively reads TRBD1 or TRBD2 (5 bases each). The CDR3 extends over 16 amino acids. Looked up from germline, CDR1 is SGHVS and CDR2 is FNYEAQ. V was pared by 4 bases and J by 7 bases, with 23 bases between. The CDR3: CASSSRSGTPSGEQYF. CDR3 nucleotides: TGTGCCAGCAGCTCTCGAAGCGGCACACCGTCAGGGGAGCAGTACTTC.

V and J are TRBV4-2 and TRBJ2-1; 10 nucleotides match TRBD2. V lost 1 base to trimming and J lost 4 bases; unmatched junction nucleotides: 10. The CDR3 covers 18 residues. The germline V gene encodes CDR1 LGHNA and CDR2 YNFKEQ. The CDR3 DNA follows: TGTGCCAGCAGCCAAGTTACTAGCGGGGCCTCGGGATACAATGAGCAGTTCTTC. This encodes CASSQVTSGASGYNEQFF.